The clone carrying this T cell receptor (beta chain) was seen more than once but under ten times. Its antigen remains unknown. TCRdb fed the reads into MiXCR, producing one record per CDR3 protein. The top ten clones hold approximately 10% of a sample with 300,000 to 400,000 distinct CDR3 sequences, less than 20% of them seen once. This specimen belongs to a study of T cell repertoires in cytomegalovirus infection. Study-level background: An indication of both CMV infection and matching HLA type came from public TCR beta signatures. Findings and limits, study-wide: The ex vivo response showed dominance by HLA-C-restricted CMV-specific TCR beta clonotypes.

With 2 bases removed from V and 9 bases from J, the gap between germline ends came to 8 bases. Germline CDR1 and CDR2: SGHAT and FQDESV (reference sequence). This CDR3 is 13 amino acids long. This clonotype originated in a human donor in good health (CMV status not recorded). Some clones in this sample may be carry-over from other donors' samples. The J gene is TRBJ1-6, the V gene TRBV11-1; TRBD1 is a possible D gene (6 bases). Sequencing input: PBMCs. The CDR3 region is CASSLRQASPLHF. The CDR3 DNA is TGTGCCAGCAGCTTAAGACAGGCTTCACCCCTCCACTTT.